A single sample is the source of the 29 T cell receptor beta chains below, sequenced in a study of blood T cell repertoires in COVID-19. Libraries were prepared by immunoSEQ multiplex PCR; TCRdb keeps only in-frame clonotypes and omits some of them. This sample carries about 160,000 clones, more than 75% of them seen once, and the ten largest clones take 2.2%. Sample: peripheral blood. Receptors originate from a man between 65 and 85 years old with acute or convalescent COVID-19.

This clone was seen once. The CDR3 sequence: CAWSRRQGSYEQYF. As DNA, the CDR3 is TGTGCCTGGAGTAGGCGGCAGGGAAGTTACGAGCAGTACTTC. The V call is TRBV30, the J call TRBJ2-7; D possibly corresponds to TRBD1 (5 bases). This CDR3 region has 14 residues. Germline loops: CDR1 GTSNPN, CDR2 SVGIG (reference sequence). Trimming took off 2 bases at V and 4 bases at J, with 15 bases between the two ends.

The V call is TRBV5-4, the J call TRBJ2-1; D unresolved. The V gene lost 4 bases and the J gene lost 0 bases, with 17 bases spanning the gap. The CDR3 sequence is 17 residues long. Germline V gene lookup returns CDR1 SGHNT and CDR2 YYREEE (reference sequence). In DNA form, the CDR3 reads TGTGCCAGCAGCCCTACTATTAGGAGCGACTCCTACAATGAGCAGTTCTTC. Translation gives CASSPTIRSDSYNEQFF.

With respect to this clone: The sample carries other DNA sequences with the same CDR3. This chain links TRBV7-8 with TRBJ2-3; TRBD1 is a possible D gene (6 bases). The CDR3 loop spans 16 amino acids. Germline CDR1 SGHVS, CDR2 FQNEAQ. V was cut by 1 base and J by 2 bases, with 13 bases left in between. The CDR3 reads CASSLVTGWDTDTQYF. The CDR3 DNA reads TGTGCCAGCAGCTTAGTTACAGGGTGGGACACAGATACGCAGTATTTT.

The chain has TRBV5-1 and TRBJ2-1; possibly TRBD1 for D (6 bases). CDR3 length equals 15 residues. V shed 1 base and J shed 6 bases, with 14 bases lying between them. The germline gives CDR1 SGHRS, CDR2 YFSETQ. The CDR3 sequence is CASSLFGQYGNEQFF. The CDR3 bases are TGCGCCAGCAGCTTGTTTGGACAGTACGGCAATGAGCAGTTCTTC. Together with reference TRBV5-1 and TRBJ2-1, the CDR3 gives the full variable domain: KAGVTQTPRYLIKTRGQQVTLSCSPISGHRSVSWYQQTPGQGLQFLFEYFSETQRNKGNFPGRFSGRQFSNSRSEMNVSTLELGDSALYLCASSLFGQYGNEQFFGPGTRLTVL.

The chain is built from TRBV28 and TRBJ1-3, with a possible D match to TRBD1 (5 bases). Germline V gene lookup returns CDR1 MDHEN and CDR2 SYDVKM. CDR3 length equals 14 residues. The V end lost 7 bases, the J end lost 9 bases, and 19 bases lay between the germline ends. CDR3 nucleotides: TGTGCCAGCACCCAAGGGGACTTCGGCCCCACCATATATTTT. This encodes CASTQGDFGPTIYF.

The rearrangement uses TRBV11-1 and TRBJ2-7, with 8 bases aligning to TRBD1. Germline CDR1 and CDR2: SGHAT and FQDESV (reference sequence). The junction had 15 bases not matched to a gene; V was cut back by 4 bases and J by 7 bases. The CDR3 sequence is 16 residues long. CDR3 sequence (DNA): TGTGCCAGCAGCTCGAGACTACAGGGGGAAGGGGGTGAGCAGTACTTC. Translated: CASSSRLQGEGGEQYF.

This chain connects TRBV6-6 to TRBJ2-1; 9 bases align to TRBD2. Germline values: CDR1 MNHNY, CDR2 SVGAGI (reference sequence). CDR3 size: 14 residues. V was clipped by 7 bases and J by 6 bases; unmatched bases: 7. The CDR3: CASTPGTSSNEQFF. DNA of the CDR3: TGTGCCAGCACCCCGGGGACTAGCAGCAATGAGCAGTTCTTC.

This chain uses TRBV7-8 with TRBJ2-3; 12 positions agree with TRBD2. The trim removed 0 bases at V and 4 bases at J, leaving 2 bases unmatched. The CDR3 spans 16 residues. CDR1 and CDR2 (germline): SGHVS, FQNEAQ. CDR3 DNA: TGTGCCAGCAGCTTAGCGACTAGCGGGGGTGCAGATACGCAGTATTTT. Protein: CASSLATSGGADTQYF. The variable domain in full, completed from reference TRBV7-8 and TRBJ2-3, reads GAGVSQSPRYKVAKRGQDVALRCDPISGHVSLFWYQQALGQGPEFLTYFQNEAQLDKSGLPSDRFFAERPEGSVSTLKIQRTQQEDSAVYLCASSLATSGGADTQYFGPGTRLTVL.

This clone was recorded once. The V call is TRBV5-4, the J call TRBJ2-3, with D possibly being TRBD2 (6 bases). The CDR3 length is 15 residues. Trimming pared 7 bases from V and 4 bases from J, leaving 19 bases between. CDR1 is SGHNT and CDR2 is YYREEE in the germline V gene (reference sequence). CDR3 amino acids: CASQQARGTSDTQYF. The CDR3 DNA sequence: TGTGCCAGCCAGCAGGCGCGGGGAACGTCAGATACGCAGTATTTT. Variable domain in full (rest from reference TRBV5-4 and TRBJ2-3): ETGVTQSPTHLIKTRGQQVTLRCSSQSGHNTVSWYQQALGQGPQFIFQYYREEENGRGNFPPRFSGLQFPNYSSELNVNALELDDSALYLCASQQARGTSDTQYFGPGTRLTVL.

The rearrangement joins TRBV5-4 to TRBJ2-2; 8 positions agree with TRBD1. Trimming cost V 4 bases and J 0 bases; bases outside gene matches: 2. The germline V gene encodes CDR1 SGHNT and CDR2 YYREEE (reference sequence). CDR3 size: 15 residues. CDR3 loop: CASSRGQANTGELFF. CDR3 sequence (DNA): TGTGCCAGCAGCCGGGGACAGGCGAACACCGGGGAGCTGTTTTTT.

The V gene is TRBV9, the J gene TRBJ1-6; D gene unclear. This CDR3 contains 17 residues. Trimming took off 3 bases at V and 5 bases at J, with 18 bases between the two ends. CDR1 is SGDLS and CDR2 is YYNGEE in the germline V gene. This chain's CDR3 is CASSEFRRSTDNSPLHF. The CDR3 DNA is TGTGCCAGCAGCGAGTTTCGGAGGAGTACTGATAATTCACCCCTCCACTTT.

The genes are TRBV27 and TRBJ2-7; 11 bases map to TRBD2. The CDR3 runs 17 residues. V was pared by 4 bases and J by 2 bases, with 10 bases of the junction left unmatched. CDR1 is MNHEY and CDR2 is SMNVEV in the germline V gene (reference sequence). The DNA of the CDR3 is TGTGCCAGCAGTTCCCTGGGGGATAGCGGGGGGGCCTACGAGCAGTACTTC. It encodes CASSSLGDSGGAYEQYF.

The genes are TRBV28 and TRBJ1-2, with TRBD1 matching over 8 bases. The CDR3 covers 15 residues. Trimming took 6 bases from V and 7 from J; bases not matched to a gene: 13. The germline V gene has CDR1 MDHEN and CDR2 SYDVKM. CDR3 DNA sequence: TGTGCCAGCAGCCTCGGGGCGCAGGGGGCTAGTGGCTACACCTTC. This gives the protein CASSLGAQGASGYTF.

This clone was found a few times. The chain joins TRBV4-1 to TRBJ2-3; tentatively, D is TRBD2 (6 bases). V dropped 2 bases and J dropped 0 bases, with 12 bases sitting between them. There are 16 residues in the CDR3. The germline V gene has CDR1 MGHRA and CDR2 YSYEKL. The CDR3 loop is CASSQPLAKSTDTQYF. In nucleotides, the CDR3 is TGCGCCAGCAGCCAACCTCTAGCGAAGAGCACAGATACGCAGTATTTT.

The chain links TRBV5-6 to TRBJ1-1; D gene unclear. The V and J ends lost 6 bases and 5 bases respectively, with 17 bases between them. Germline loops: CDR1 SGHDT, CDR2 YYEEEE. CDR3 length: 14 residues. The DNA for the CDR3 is TGTGCCAGCACCTCAGAGTCGGTGAGGACTGAAGCTTTCTTT. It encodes CASTSESVRTEAFF. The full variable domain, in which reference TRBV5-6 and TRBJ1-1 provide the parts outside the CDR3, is DAGVTQSPTHLIKTRGQQVTLRCSPKSGHDTVSWYQQALGQGPQFIFQYYEEEERQRGNFPDRFSGHQFPNYSSELNVNALLLGDSALYLCASTSESVRTEAFFGQGTRLTVV.

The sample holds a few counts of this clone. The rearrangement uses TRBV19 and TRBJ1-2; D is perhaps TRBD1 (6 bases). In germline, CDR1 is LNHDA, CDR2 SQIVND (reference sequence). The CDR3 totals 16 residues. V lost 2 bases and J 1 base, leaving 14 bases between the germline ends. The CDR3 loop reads CASSIRERGNNYGYTF. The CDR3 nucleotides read TGTGCCAGTAGTATACGTGAAAGGGGGAATAACTATGGCTACACCTTC.

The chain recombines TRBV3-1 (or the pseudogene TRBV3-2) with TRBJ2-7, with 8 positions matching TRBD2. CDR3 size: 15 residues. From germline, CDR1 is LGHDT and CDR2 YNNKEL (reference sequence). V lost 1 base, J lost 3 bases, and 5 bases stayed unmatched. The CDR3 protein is CASSQGGAGGYEQYF. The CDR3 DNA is TGTGCCAGCAGCCAAGGGGGGGCGGGAGGCTACGAGCAGTACTTC.

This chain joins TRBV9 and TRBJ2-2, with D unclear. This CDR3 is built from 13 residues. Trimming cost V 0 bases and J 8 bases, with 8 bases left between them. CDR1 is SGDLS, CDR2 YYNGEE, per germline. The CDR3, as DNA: TGTGCCAGCAGCGTAGTAAGCTCGGGGGAGCTGTTTTTT. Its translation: CASSVVSSGELFF.

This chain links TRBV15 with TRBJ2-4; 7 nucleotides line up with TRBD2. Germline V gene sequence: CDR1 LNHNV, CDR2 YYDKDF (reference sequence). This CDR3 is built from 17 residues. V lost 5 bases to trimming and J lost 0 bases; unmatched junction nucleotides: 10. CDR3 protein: CATSEYGAGVAKNIQYF. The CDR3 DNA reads TGTGCCACCAGCGAGTATGGGGCGGGAGTAGCCAAAAACATTCAGTACTTC.

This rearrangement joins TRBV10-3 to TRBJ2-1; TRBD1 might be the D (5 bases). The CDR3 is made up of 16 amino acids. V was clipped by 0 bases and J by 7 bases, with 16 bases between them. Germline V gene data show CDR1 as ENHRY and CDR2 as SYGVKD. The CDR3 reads CAISESGDPSGNEQFF. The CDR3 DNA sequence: TGTGCCATCAGTGAGTCAGGGGATCCCTCTGGGAATGAGCAGTTCTTC.

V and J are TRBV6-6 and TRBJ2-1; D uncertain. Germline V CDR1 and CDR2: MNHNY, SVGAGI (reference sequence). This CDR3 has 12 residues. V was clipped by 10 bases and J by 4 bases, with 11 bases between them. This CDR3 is CATARQYNEQFF. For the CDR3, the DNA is TGTGCCACCGCCAGGCAGTACAATGAGCAGTTCTTC.

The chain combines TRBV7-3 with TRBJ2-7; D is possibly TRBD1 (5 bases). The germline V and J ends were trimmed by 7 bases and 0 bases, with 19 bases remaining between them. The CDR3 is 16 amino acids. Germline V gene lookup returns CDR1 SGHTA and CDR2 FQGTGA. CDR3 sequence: CASNQPEGVNSYEQYF. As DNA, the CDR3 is TGTGCCAGCAACCAACCGGAAGGGGTAAACTCCTACGAGCAGTACTTC.

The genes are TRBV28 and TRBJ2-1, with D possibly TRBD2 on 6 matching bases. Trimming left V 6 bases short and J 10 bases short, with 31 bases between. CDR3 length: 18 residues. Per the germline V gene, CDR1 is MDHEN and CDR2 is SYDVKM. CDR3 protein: CASSLMPGVGRAAGEQFF. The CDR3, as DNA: TGTGCCAGCAGCCTAATGCCGGGGGTTGGGCGGGCGGCAGGGGAGCAGTTCTTC. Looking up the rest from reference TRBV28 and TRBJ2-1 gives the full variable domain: DVKVTQSSRYLVKRTGEKVFLECVQDMDHENMFWYRQDPGLGLRLIYFSYDVKMKEKGDIPEGYSVSREKKERFSLILESASTNQTSMYLCASSLMPGVGRAAGEQFFGPGTRLTVL.

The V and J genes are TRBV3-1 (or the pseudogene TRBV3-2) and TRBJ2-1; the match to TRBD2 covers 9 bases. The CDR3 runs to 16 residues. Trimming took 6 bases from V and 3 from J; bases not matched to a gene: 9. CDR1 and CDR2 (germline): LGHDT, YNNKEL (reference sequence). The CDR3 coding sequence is TGTGCCAGCAGTTCTTCCCTAGCGGGGTTCTACAATGAGCAGTTCTTC. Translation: CASSSSLAGFYNEQFF.

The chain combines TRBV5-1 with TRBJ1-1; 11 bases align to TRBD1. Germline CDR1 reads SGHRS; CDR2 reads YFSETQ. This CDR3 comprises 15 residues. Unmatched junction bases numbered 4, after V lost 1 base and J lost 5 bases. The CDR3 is CASSLTGTGGTEAFF. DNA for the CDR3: TGCGCCAGCAGCTTGACCGGGACAGGGGGGACTGAAGCTTTCTTT.

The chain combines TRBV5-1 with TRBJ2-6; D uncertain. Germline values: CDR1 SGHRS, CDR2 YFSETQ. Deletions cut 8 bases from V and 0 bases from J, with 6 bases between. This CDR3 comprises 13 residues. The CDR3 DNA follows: TGCGCCAGTACTCACTCTGGGGCCAACGTCCTGACTTTC. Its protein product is CASTHSGANVLTF.

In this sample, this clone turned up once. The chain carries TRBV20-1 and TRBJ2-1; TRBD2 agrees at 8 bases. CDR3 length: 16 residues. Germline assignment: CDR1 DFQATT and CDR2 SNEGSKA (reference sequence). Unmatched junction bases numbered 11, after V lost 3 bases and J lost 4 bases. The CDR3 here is CSASTLASGLYNEQFF. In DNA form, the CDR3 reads TGCAGTGCTAGTACCCTCGCTAGCGGGCTTTACAATGAGCAGTTCTTC.

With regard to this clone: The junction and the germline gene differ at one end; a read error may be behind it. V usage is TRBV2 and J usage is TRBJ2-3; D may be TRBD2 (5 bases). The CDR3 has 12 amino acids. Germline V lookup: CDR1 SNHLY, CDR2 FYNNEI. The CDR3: CASSENARRLHF. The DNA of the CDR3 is TGTGCCAGCAGTGAAAATGCCAGGAGGTTACATTTT. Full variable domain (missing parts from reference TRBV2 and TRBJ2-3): EPEVTQTPSHQVTQMGQEVILRCVPISNHLYFYWYRQILGQKVEFLVSFYNNEISEKSEIFDDQFSVERPDGSNFTLKIRSTKLEDSAMYFCASSENARRLHFGPGTRLTVL.

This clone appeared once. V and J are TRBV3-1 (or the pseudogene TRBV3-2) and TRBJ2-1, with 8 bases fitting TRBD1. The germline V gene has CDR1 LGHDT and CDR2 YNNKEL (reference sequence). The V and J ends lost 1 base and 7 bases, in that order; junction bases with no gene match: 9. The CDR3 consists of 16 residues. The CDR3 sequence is CASSQAAGQGNNEQFF. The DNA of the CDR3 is TGTGCCAGCAGCCAAGCAGCAGGACAGGGAAATAATGAGCAGTTCTTC.